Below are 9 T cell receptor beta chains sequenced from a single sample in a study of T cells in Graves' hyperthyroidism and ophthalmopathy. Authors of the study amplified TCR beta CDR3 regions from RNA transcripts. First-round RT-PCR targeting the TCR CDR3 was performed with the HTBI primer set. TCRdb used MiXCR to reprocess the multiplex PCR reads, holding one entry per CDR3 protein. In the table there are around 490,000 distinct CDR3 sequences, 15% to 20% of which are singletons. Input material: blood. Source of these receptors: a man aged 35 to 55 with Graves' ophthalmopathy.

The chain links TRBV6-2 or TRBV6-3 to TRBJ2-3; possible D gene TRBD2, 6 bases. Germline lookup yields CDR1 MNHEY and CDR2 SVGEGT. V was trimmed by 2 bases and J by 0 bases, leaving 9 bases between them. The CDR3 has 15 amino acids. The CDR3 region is CASSYGAGSTDTQYF. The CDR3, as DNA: TGTGCCAGCAGTTACGGGGCGGGAAGCACAGATACGCAGTATTTT.

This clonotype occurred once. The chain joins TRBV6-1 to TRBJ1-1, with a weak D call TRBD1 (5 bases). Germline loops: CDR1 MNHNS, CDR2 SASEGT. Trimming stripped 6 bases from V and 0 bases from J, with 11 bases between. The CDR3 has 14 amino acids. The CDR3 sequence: CASRAQGMNTEAFF. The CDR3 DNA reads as TGTGCCAGCAGGGCGCAGGGAATGAACACTGAAGCTTTCTTT.

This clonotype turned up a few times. The CDR3: CASSLGTNLETQYF. As DNA, the CDR3 is TGCGCCAGCAGCTTGGGGACGAATCTGGAGACCCAGTACTTC. The rearrangement links TRBV5-1 to TRBJ2-5; no firm D call. The ends were cut back, 0 bases at V and 5 bases at J, with 11 bases in the middle. The CDR3 is made up of 14 amino acids. From germline, CDR1 is SGHRS and CDR2 YFSETQ.

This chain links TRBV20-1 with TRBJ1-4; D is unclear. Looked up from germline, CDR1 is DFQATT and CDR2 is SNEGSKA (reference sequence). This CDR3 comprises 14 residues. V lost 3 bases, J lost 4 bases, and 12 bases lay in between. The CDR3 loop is CSARPGGYNEKLFF. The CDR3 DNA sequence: TGCAGTGCTAGGCCCGGAGGGTATAATGAAAAACTGTTTTTT.

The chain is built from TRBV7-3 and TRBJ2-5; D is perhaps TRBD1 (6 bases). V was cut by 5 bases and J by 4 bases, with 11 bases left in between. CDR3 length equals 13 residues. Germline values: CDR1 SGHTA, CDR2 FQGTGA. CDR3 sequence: CASSEGRGETQYF. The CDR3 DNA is TGTGCCAGCAGCGAGGGCAGGGGAGAGACCCAGTACTTC.

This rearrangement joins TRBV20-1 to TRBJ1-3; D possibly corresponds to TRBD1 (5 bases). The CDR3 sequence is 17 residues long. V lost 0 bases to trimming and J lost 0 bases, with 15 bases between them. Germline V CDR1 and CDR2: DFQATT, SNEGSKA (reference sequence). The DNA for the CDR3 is TGCAGTGCTAGAGATCTGAGGCAGGGACCCTCTGGAAACACCATATATTTT. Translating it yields CSARDLRQGPSGNTIYF.

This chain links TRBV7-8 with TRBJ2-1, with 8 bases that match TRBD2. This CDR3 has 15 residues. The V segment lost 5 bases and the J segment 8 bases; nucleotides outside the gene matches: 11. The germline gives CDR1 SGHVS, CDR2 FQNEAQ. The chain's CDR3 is CASSLTAGRADEQFF. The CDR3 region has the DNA TGTGCCAGCAGCCTAACTGCCGGGAGGGCCGATGAGCAGTTCTTC.

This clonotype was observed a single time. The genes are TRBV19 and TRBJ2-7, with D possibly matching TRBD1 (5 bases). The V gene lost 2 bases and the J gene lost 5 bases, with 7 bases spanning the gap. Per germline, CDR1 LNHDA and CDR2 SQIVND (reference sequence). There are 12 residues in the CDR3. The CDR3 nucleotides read TGTGCCAGTAGTATACAGGGCCACGAGCAGTACTTC. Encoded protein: CASSIQGHEQYF. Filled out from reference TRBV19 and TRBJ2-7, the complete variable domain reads DGGITQSPKYLFRKEGQNVTLSCEQNLNHDAMYWYRQDPGQGLRLIYYSQIVNDFQKGDIAEGYSVSREKKESFPLTVTSAQKNPTAFYLCASSIQGHEQYFGPGTRLTVT.

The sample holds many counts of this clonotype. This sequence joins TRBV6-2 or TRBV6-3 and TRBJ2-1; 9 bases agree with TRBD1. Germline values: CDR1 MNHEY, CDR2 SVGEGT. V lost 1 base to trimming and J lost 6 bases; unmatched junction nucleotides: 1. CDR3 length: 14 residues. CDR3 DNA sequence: TGTGCCAGCAGTTACTGGGACAGGGTCAATGAGCAGTTCTTC. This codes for CASSYWDRVNEQFF.